This TCR beta chain stems from a study of blood T cells in healthy people across ages. Study-wide results and caveats: Per million T cells, the diversity of TCR beta decreased roughly linearly as age advanced.

Next came a second PCR, run for about 7 to 11 cycles, which used a sample-barcoded 5' primer along with a J-beta primer mix. Carrying 12 random nucleotides, a template-switch adaptor labeled each individual cDNA molecule. TCRdb ran MiXCR on the 5' RACE reads and lists one entry per CDR3 protein. The sample yields some 900,000 distinct CDR3 sequences, 48% seen once. There are 15 residues in the CDR3. The V end lost 5 bases, the J end lost 1 base, and 13 bases lay between the germline ends. Germline CDR1 is SGHTA and CDR2 is FQGNSA. This clonotype was observed a handful of times. Its antigen is as yet unknown.

The receptor was derived from a man aged 25 to 40 in good health. The sequenced sample was blood. The chain uses TRBV7-2 and TRBJ2-3, with D possibly matching TRBD1 (6 bases). The CDR3 is CASSLQGMGTDTQYF. CDR3 DNA: TGTGCCAGCAGCCTACAGGGAATGGGCACAGATACGCAGTATTTT.